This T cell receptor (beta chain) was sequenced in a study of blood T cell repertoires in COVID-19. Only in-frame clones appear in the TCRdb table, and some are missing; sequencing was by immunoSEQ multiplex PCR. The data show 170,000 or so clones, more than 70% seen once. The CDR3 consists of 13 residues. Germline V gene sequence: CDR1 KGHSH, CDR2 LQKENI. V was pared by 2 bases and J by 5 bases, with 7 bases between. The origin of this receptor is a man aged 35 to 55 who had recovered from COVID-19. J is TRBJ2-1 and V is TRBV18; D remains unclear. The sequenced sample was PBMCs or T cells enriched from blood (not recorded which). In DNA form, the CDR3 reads TGTGCCAGCTCACCAGTCCGGGACAATGAGCAGTTCTTC. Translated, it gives CASSPVRDNEQFF.